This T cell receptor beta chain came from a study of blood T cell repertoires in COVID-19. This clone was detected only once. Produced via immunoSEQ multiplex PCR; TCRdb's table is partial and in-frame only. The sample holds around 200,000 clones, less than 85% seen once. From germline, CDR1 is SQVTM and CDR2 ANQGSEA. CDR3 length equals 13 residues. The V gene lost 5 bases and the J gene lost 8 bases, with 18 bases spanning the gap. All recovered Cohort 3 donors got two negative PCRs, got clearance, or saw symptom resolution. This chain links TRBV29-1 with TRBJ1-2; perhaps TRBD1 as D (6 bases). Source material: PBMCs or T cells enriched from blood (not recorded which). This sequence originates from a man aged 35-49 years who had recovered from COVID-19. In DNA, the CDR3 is TGCAGCGTTAGTGGGACACAGGGCCAGGGCTACACCTTC. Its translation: CSVSGTQGQGYTF.